Below are 26 T cell receptor beta chains sequenced from a single sample in a study of T cell responses to AZD1222 COVID-19 vaccine. Assay used: immunoSEQ multiplex PCR; TCRdb lists only in-frame clones, some missing. In the table there are approximately 140,000 clones, 90% of which are singletons. This sample comprised peripheral blood, obtained 28 days after the second AZD1222 dose. The origin of the receptors is an adult who received the AZD1222 COVID-19 vaccine.

CDR3 DNA sequence: TGTGCCAGCTCACCAAGCGGGGGAGGAGAGCAGTACTTC. The encoded protein is CASSPSGGGEQYF. The genes are TRBV18 and TRBJ2-7, with 8 bases lining up with TRBD2. Germline-derived CDR1 and CDR2 are KGHSH and LQKENI. This CDR3 spans 13 amino acids. The V gene end was trimmed by 2 bases and the J gene end by 7 bases; junction bases not matched to a gene: 4.

The rearrangement uses TRBV14 and TRBJ2-1, with 10 bases fitting TRBD2. Trimming cost V 0 bases and J 7 bases; bases outside gene matches: 18. The length of the CDR3 is 20 residues. The germline CDR1 and CDR2 sequences are SGHDN and FVKESK. The CDR3 region is CASSQDRAWSGRAALNEQFF. DNA for the CDR3: TGTGCCAGCAGCCAAGATCGGGCCTGGAGCGGGAGGGCCGCTTTAAATGAGCAGTTCTTC.

The chain recombines TRBV11-2 with TRBJ1-5; D not resolved. Germline lookup yields CDR1 SGHAT and CDR2 FQNNGV. CDR3 length: 14 residues. Trimming pared 4 bases from V and 5 bases from J, leaving 12 bases between. In DNA, the CDR3 is TGTGCCAGCAGCTCTTCGGACGGCTATCAGCCCCAGCATTTT. Protein: CASSSSDGYQPQHF.

The chain has TRBV27 and TRBJ1-6, with D perhaps TRBD1 (6 bases). Per germline, CDR1 MNHEY and CDR2 SMNVEV (reference sequence). Trimming took off 5 bases at V and 13 bases at J, with 15 bases between the two ends. The CDR3 length is 13 residues. CDR3 residues: CASSSNRAPPLHF. The CDR3 nucleotides read TGTGCCAGCAGTAGCAACAGGGCCCCCCCCCTCCACTTT.

The rearrangement links TRBV2 to TRBJ2-6; D possibly corresponds to TRBD1 (6 bases). Trimming removed 9 bases at V and 2 bases at J, with 17 bases between. CDR1 is SNHLY, CDR2 FYNNEI, per germline. CDR3 length: 16 residues. In DNA form, the CDR3 reads TGTGCCAGTGGGGCTCCAGGGGACCCTGGGGCCAACGTCCTGACTTTC. As protein: CASGAPGDPGANVLTF.

The V call is TRBV6-1, the J call TRBJ2-7; 7 nucleotides line up with TRBD1. The CDR3 spans 16 residues. The V gene's germline CDR1 is MNHNS and CDR2 SASEGT. With 0 bases clipped from V and 0 bases from J, the junction kept 5 bases outside the gene matches. As DNA, the CDR3 is TGTGCCAGCAGTGAAGCGGGACAGTTTGGCTCCTACGAGCAGTACTTC. Residues: CASSEAGQFGSYEQYF.

The sample holds one count of this clone. The chain is built from TRBV5-1 and TRBJ2-7; 8 positions match TRBD1. The CDR3 totals 11 residues. With V trimmed by 8 bases and J by 7 bases, 5 bases remained unmatched. Germline-derived CDR1 and CDR2 are SGHRS and YFSETQ. CDR3 amino acids: CASTGGGEQYF. CDR3 nucleotide sequence: TGCGCCAGTACAGGGGGAGGAGAGCAGTACTTC.

V usage is TRBV6-5 and J usage is TRBJ1-4, with TRBD1 matching 8 bases. CDR1 and CDR2 (germline): MNHEY, SVGAGI. Losses at the gene ends were 0 bases for V and 8 bases for J; bases not matched to a gene: 8. This CDR3 comprises 16 residues. Written as DNA, the CDR3 is TGTGCCAGCAGTTACTCTTCGCAGGGGGCTGGAGAAAAACTGTTTTTT. Its translation: CASSYSSQGAGEKLFF.

The rearrangement joins TRBV5-1 to TRBJ1-1; the D is unclear. The CDR3 extends over 13 amino acids. Germline V gene sequence: CDR1 SGHRS, CDR2 YFSETQ. V shed 0 bases and J shed 4 bases, with 7 bases lying between them. The CDR3 reads CASSLEEVTEAFF. CDR3 sequence (DNA): TGCGCCAGCAGCTTGGAAGAGGTCACTGAAGCTTTCTTT.

The chain employs TRBV10-1 and TRBJ1-1; weak D call: TRBD1 (6 bases). The CDR3 sequence is 15 residues long. V dropped 6 bases and J dropped 4 bases, with 18 bases sitting between them. The V gene's germline CDR1 is WNHNN and CDR2 SYGVQD (reference sequence). The CDR3 DNA is TGCGCCAGCAGCGCTTTTGGGGTAGGGGGCACTGAAGCTTTCTTT. Protein: CASSAFGVGGTEAFF.

V is TRBV3-1 (or the pseudogene TRBV3-2) and J is TRBJ1-4; no clear D. The germline V gene encodes CDR1 LGHDT and CDR2 YNNKEL (reference sequence). V was trimmed by 4 bases and J by 4 bases, leaving 13 bases between them. The CDR3 consists of 15 residues. CDR3 in DNA: TGTGCCAGCAGCCCCCGGGGAGGCCGTAATGAAAAACTGTTTTTT. Translation gives CASSPRGGRNEKLFF.

Here the CDR3 reads CASREAGLPNYGYTF. The CDR3 coding sequence is TGTGCCAGTAGAGAGGCGGGACTCCCTAACTATGGCTACACCTTC. The genes are TRBV19 and TRBJ1-2; possibly TRBD1 for D (5 bases). The CDR3 has 15 amino acids. Trimming cost V 6 bases and J 0 bases, with 14 bases left between them. From germline, CDR1 is LNHDA and CDR2 SQIVND (reference sequence).

Remarks on this clone: Distinct nucleotide sequences in the sample also encode this CDR3. The chain joins TRBV5-1 to TRBJ1-2; possible D gene TRBD1, 6 bases. V was cut by 0 bases and J by 6 bases, with 9 bases left in between. This CDR3 spans 13 amino acids. CDR1 and CDR2 from the germline V gene are SGHRS and YFSETQ. The CDR3 bases are TGCGCCAGCAGCTTGGACAGGGTGGATGGCTACACCTTC. This sequence encodes CASSLDRVDGYTF.

The rearrangement uses TRBV19 and TRBJ2-2; D tentatively fits TRBD1 or TRBD2 (5 bases each). The ends were cut back, 7 bases at V and 3 bases at J, with 12 bases in the middle. This CDR3 spans 14 amino acids. The germline V gene encodes CDR1 LNHDA and CDR2 SQIVND (reference sequence). This CDR3 reads CASIDRGDTGELFF. In nucleotides, the CDR3 is TGTGCCAGTATCGATAGAGGGGACACCGGGGAGCTGTTTTTT.

The chain combines TRBV2 with TRBJ1-2; 9 bases are a match to TRBD1. CDR3 length: 14 residues. V lost 0 bases to trimming and J lost 8 bases; unmatched junction nucleotides: 4. In germline, CDR1 is SNHLY, CDR2 FYNNEI. This CDR3 is CASSEAGQGIGYTF. CDR3 sequence (DNA): TGTGCCAGCAGTGAAGCGGGACAGGGAATCGGCTACACCTTC.

In its sample, this clone was seen a few times. The chain employs TRBV6-5 and TRBJ1-5, with D unclear. The CDR3 has 14 residues. V gave up 5 bases and J gave up 9 bases, with 17 bases separating them. CDR1 and CDR2 (germline): MNHEY, SVGAGI. In DNA, the CDR3 is TGTGCCAGCAGTAACGGGTCCGGGAGGAGGCCCCAGCATTTT. Protein: CASSNGSGRRPQHF.

The chain couples TRBV19 to TRBJ1-5; possible D gene TRBD1, 6 bases. Trimming removed 9 bases at V and 0 bases at J, with 18 bases between. This CDR3 contains 16 residues. Germline CDR1 is LNHDA and CDR2 is SQIVND (reference sequence). CDR3 in DNA: TGTGCCAGCAGGGGTTATCAGGGCTATAGCAATCAGCCCCAGCATTTT. It is translated as CASRGYQGYSNQPQHF.

The rearrangement joins TRBV7-8 to TRBJ1-5; D not certain. The CDR3 length is 16 residues. The V end lost 1 base, the J end lost 6 bases, and 16 bases lay between the germline ends. Germline CDR1 reads SGHVS; CDR2 reads FQNEAQ. The CDR3 protein is CASSLDPRPKGQPQHF. CDR3 sequence (DNA): TGTGCCAGCAGCTTAGATCCCAGGCCGAAGGGTCAGCCCCAGCATTTT.

This chain uses TRBV5-1 with TRBJ2-2, with D uncertain. Between the trimmed V and J ends, which lost 0 bases and 0 bases, there was a span of 9 bases. The CDR3 loop spans 16 amino acids. The germline V gene has CDR1 SGHRS and CDR2 YFSETQ. CDR3: CASSLVGSPNTGELFF. In DNA, the CDR3 is TGCGCCAGCAGCTTGGTCGGCAGCCCGAACACCGGGGAGCTGTTTTTT.

This chain uses TRBV5-5 with TRBJ1-2, with D possibly TRBD1 on 5 matching bases. This CDR3 contains 16 residues. V was shortened by 0 bases and J by 8 bases, with 20 bases between the two germline ends. Per the germline V gene, CDR1 is SGHKS and CDR2 is YYEKEE (reference sequence). CDR3 sequence reads: CASSLVTQGAMWGYTF. The CDR3 nucleotides read TGTGCCAGCAGCTTGGTGACCCAGGGTGCTATGTGGGGCTACACCTTC.

The genes are TRBV9 and TRBJ2-1; TRBD2 aligns across 10 bases. Germline V lookup: CDR1 SGDLS, CDR2 YYNGEE. V shed 4 bases, J shed 8 bases, and the junction held 6 bases outside the gene matches. This CDR3 is built from 14 residues. Here the CDR3 DNA reads TGTGCCAGCAGCTCCAGCGGGAGGGCGTATGAGCAGTTCTTC. This gives the protein CASSSSGRAYEQFF.

This chain connects TRBV5-6 to TRBJ2-2, with 10 bases matching TRBD2. The germline gives CDR1 SGHDT, CDR2 YYEEEE. The CDR3 is made up of 19 amino acids. Trimming removed 1 base from V and 1 base from J; junction bases left unmatched: 10. CDR3 protein: CASSLLAGVIPENTGELFF. CDR3 DNA sequence: TGTGCCAGCAGCTTGCTAGCGGGAGTTATCCCGGAGAACACCGGGGAGCTGTTTTTT.

The rearrangement joins TRBV6-5 to TRBJ1-5; no definite D call. Trimming shortened V by 2 bases and J by 2 bases, and 4 bases separated the two germline ends. Germline assignment: CDR1 MNHEY and CDR2 SVGAGI. There are 13 residues in the CDR3. The CDR3 spells CASSYRGNQPQHF. Here the CDR3 DNA reads TGTGCCAGCAGTTACAGGGGCAATCAGCCCCAGCATTTT.

This sequence joins TRBV6-5 and TRBJ1-2; 7 positions agree with TRBD1. The ends lost 4 bases at V and 4 bases at J; junction bases unmatched: 12. Germline values: CDR1 MNHEY, CDR2 SVGAGI. The CDR3 is 16 amino acids. For the CDR3, the DNA is TGTGCCAGCAGTTCGCCCCGACAGGGAGGCCTCTATGGCTACACCTTC. It translates to CASSSPRQGGLYGYTF.

The chain employs TRBV27 and TRBJ2-5, with D perhaps assigned TRBD1 or TRBD2 (5 bases each). CDR3 length: 14 residues. Looked up from germline, CDR1 is MNHEY and CDR2 is SMNVEV (reference sequence). V was trimmed by 5 bases and J by 5 bases, leaving 15 bases between them. The CDR3 protein is CASSPSGRGETQYF. The CDR3, as DNA: TGTGCCAGCAGTCCCTCGGGGCGTGGGGAGACCCAGTACTTC.

The chain recombines TRBV4-2 with TRBJ2-2; no firm D call. The CDR3 consists of 14 residues. Germline V gene sequence: CDR1 LGHNA, CDR2 YNFKEQ. Trimming took 0 bases from V and 4 from J, leaving 6 bases between them. The CDR3 loop reads CASSQDTSTGELFF. The CDR3 region has the DNA TGTGCCAGCAGCCAAGACACGTCCACCGGGGAGCTGTTTTTT.